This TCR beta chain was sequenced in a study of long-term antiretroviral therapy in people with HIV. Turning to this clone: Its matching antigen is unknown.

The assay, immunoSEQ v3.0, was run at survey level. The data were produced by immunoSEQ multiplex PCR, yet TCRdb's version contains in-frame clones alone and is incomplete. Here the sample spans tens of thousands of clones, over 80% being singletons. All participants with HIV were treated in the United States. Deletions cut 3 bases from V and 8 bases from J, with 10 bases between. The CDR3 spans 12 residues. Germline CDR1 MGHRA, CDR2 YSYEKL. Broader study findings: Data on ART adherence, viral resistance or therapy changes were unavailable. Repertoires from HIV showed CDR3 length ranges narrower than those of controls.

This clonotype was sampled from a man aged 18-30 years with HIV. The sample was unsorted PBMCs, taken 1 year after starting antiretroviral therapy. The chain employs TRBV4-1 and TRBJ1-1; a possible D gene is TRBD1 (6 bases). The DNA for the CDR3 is TGCGCCAGCAGCCACATGGACAGCGAAGCTTTCTTT. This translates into CASSHMDSEAFF.